Listed below are T cell receptor beta chains from one sample, sequenced in a study of cytomegalovirus exposure and HLA in healthy donors. Using immunoSEQ multiplex PCR, the repertoire was profiled, and TCRdb retains in-frame clones only, with some absent. The table records 150,000 to 200,000 clones, 82% of them present only once. Sequenced sample: PBMCs. The source of these receptors is a girl aged 2-10 years in good health and CMV-seropositive. Each CDR3 is given with its conserved first and last residue. D genes are given only for firm matches. Clone size is shown for a subset of rows, as once, few, many or a class of expanded clone.

clone size	J gene	D gene	V gene	CDR3 DNA	CDR3 protein
NA	TRBJ1-4	TRBD1	TRBV4-1	TGCGCCAGCAGCCAGATCCCCACCAGGGGGAGGGAAAAACTGTTTTTT	CASSQIPTRGREKLFF
NA	TRBJ2-3	TRBD1	TRBV19	TGTGCCAAACTCCCCATGGGGACAGCCCCCACAGATACGCAGTATTTT	CAKLPMGTAPTDTQYF
NA	TRBJ2-4	NA	TRBV7-8	TGTGCCAGCAGCTTACCCCTTGACGGAACCCTCGGAGACATTCAGTACTTC	CASSLPLDGTLGDIQYF
NA	TRBJ1-2	NA	TRBV29-1	TGCAGCGTTGAAGATCCCAGGGCGGCGCGGGGCTATGGCTACACCTTC	CSVEDPRAARGYGYTF
NA	TRBJ1-1	NA	TRBV6-5	TGTGCCAGCAGTTATAGCGTCGGGAGCTCGGAGACTGAAGCTTTCTTT	CASSYSVGSSETEAFF
NA	TRBJ1-2	NA	TRBV9	TGTGCCAGCAGCGTAGACGGGTCTAACTATGGCTACACCTTC	CASSVDGSNYGYTF
NA	TRBJ2-7	NA	TRBV5-1	TGCGCCAGCAGCTTGGTTACAACGGGAAGAACCTACGAGCAGTACTTC	CASSLVTTGRTYEQYF
NA	TRBJ2-1	TRBD2	TRBV5-1	TGCGCCAGCAGCTTGGCGGCGGGAGGGGAGGAGCAGTTCTTC	CASSLAAGGEEQFF
NA	TRBJ2-1	TRBD2	TRBV11-2	TGTGCCAGCAGCTTGCGAAGTAGCGGGATCGGACAGTTGGATGAGCAGTTCTTC	CASSLRSSGIGQLDEQFF
NA	TRBJ2-7	TRBD1	TRBV29-1	TGCAGCGTGGGACGACAGGGCACCTACGAGCAGTACTTC	CSVGRQGTYEQYF
NA	TRBJ2-1	NA	TRBV2	TGTGCCAGCAGTGAACTAGCGATGCAGTTCTTC	CASSELAMQFF
NA	TRBJ2-2	NA	TRBV7-9	TGTTCCAGCAGCACTAACACCGGGGAGCTGTTTTTT	CSSSTNTGELFF
NA	TRBJ1-5	TRBD1	TRBV30	TGTGCCTGGATCAAGGGGGCCATGAATCAGCCCCAGCATTTT	CAWIKGAMNQPQHF
NA	TRBJ1-1	NA	TRBV6-5	TGTGCCAGCAGTGAGCTAGGGAGGAGCACTGAAGCTTTCTTT	CASSELGRSTEAFF
NA	TRBJ2-3	TRBD2	TRBV7-9	TGTGCCAGCAAGCGGGGGGAGTATTTT	CASKRGEYF
few	TRBJ1-1	NA	TRBV28	TGTGCCAGCAGTCTCCACCTTTTAGTCGGTGAAGCTTTCTTT	CASSLHLLVGEAFF
NA	TRBJ1-4	TRBD1	TRBV6-5	TGTGCCAGCAGTTACAACAGGGGGGATGAAAAACTGTTTTTT	CASSYNRGDEKLFF
NA	TRBJ1-2	TRBD1	TRBV30	TGTGCGGGGGGCTCAGGGGGTCTTAACTATGGCTACACCTTC	CAGGSGGLNYGYTF
NA	TRBJ1-1	NA	TRBV6-5	TGTGCCAGCAGTTACGGGAGGGTCGACACTGAAGCTTTCTTT	CASSYGRVDTEAFF
NA	TRBJ1-4	TRBD1	TRBV2	TGTGCCAGCAGAAGACAGGGAGGTGAAAAACTGTTTTTT	CASRRQGGEKLFF
NA	TRBJ2-7	NA	TRBV5-1	TGCGCCAGCAGCTACGACAAATCCGACAGATACGAGCAGTACTTC	CASSYDKSDRYEQYF
NA	TRBJ2-1	NA	TRBV7-9	TGTGCCAGCAGCTTAAACCCCGCGCTAAATGAGCAGTTCTTC	CASSLNPALNEQFF
once	TRBJ2-2	TRBD2	TRBV10-1	TGCGCCAGCCAACCGGGACTAGCGAGCGGGGAGCTGTTTTTT	CASQPGLASGELFF
NA	TRBJ2-7	NA	TRBV5-1	TGCGCCAGCAGCAAAGCAGGGACTTCCAGCTCCTACGAGCAGTACTTC	CASSKAGTSSSYEQYF
NA	TRBJ2-5	NA	TRBV5-1	TGCGCCAGCAGCATTCGATCGCGGGAGACCCAGTACTTC	CASSIRSRETQYF
NA	TRBJ1-1	NA	TRBV4-1	TGCGCCAGCAGCCAAGAGAGGGAGAGGGACACTGAAGCTTTCTTT	CASSQERERDTEAFF
once	TRBJ2-7	TRBD1	TRBV28	TGTGCCAGCAGCTTACCCCGGACAGGGGGCTTTTACGAGCAGTACTTC	CASSLPRTGGFYEQYF
NA	TRBJ1-2	TRBD1	TRBV6-1	TGTGCCAGCAGTGAAACAAGACAGGGGGCGCTTGCGGTGATGGATGGCTACACCTTC	CASSETRQGALAVMDGYTF
NA	TRBJ2-4	NA	TRBV29-1	TGCAGCGCCAGGGAGGACATTCAGTACTTC	CSAREDIQYF
NA	TRBJ1-1	TRBD1	TRBV28	TGTGCCAGCAGTTACCTAGGGACAGTTCTAAACACTGAAGCTTTCTTT	CASSYLGTVLNTEAFF
NA	TRBJ1-6	NA	TRBV5-1	TGCGCCAGCAGCTTGGCAGGGGCCGGTTCACCCCTCCACTTT	CASSLAGAGSPLHF
NA	TRBJ1-3	TRBD1	TRBV30	TGTGCCTGGAGTGTATCAGGGGGCTCTGGAAACACCATATATTTT	CAWSVSGGSGNTIYF
NA	TRBJ2-7	NA	TRBV29-1	TGCAGCGTTTCGGGCGGGAAGGCCTACGAGCAGTACTTC	CSVSGGKAYEQYF
NA	TRBJ1-5	NA	TRBV6-5	TGTGCCACCAGGGGCAGTAATCAGCCCCAGCATTTT	CATRGSNQPQHF
NA	TRBJ1-1	TRBD1	TRBV18	TGTGCCAGCTCACCAGAGACAGGGGCCACTGAAGCTTTCTTT	CASSPETGATEAFF
NA	TRBJ1-5	TRBD1	TRBV2	TGTGCCAGGAGGCGAGGGACAGGGGGCTTTCAGCCCCAGCATTTT	CARRRGTGGFQPQHF
NA	TRBJ2-2	TRBD2	TRBV2	TGTGCCAGCAGTGACGAAGCGGGAGACACCGGGGAGCTGTTTTTT	CASSDEAGDTGELFF